Each of the 14 T cell receptor beta chains below was sequenced from the same sample in a study of metastatic and nonmetastatic thyroid tumors. All patients reached thyroid surgery having received no treatment beforehand. TCRdb redid the clone calls on the PCR reads using MiXCR. This table has fewer than 35,000 clones, 25% to 35% appearing once. Sequencing was done on a sample of blood. These receptors were collected from a female donor with papillary thyroid cancer or a benign thyroid nodule (not recorded which). Some clones in this sample may be carry-over from other donors' samples.

The chain links TRBV20-1 to TRBJ2-1; TRBD2 matches at 13 bases. J was trimmed by 3 bases and V by 6 bases; bases with no gene match: 5. This CDR3 is built from 15 residues. Germline V gene sequence: CDR1 DFQATT, CDR2 SNEGSKA (reference sequence). The CDR3 region is CSARTSGSVYNEQFF. CDR3 DNA sequence: TGCAGTGCCAGGACTAGCGGGAGTGTCTACAATGAGCAGTTCTTC.

Sample share makes this clone medium-sized. This chain joins TRBV6-1 and TRBJ1-5, with D possibly being TRBD1 (5 bases). The CDR3 loop spans 14 amino acids. Trimming left V 4 bases short and J 7 bases short, with 14 bases between. Germline CDR1 MNHNS, CDR2 SASEGT. CDR3 protein: CASSGDRRGQPQHF. CDR3 DNA: TGTGCCAGCAGTGGCGACAGACGGGGACAGCCCCAGCATTTT.

This clone was observed at least ten times. V usage is TRBV9 and J usage is TRBJ2-1, with D tentatively TRBD1 or TRBD2 (6 bases each). CDR1 SGDLS and CDR2 YYNGEE come from the germline V gene. V was trimmed by 3 bases and J by 10 bases, leaving 23 bases between them. There are 16 residues in the CDR3. The CDR3 DNA reads as TGTGCCAGCAGCGCCAGCTTGGGGGGCGCGCTACGGGAGCAGTTCTTC. It encodes CASSASLGGALREQFF. Full variable domain (outside the CDR3, taken from reference TRBV9 and TRBJ2-1): DSGVTQTPKHLITATGQRVTLRCSPRSGDLSVYWYQQSLDQGLQFLIQYYNGEERAKGNILERFSAQQFPDLHSELNLSSLELGDSALYFCASSASLGGALREQFFGPGTRLTVL.

This clone was detected a few times. V usage is TRBV12-3 or TRBV12-4 and J usage is TRBJ2-1; the D is unclear. This CDR3 spans 15 amino acids. Trimming cost V 2 bases and J 3 bases, with 11 bases left between them. The CDR3 nucleotides read TGTGCCAGCAGTTTACAAGTGGGTTACTACAATGAGCAGTTCTTC. Translated: CASSLQVGYYNEQFF.

This clone was counted only a few times. V gene TRBV28 combines with J gene TRBJ2-3, with 9 bases that match TRBD1. The CDR3 spans 15 residues. V was pared by 8 bases and J by 2 bases, with 8 bases of the junction left unmatched. Germline values: CDR1 MDHEN, CDR2 SYDVKM. For the CDR3, the DNA is TGTGCCAGCCCTCCCCGACAGGGGGACACAGATACGCAGTATTTT. Its translation: CASPPRQGDTDTQYF.

This clone was picked up a small number of times. The chain recombines TRBV5-1 with TRBJ2-7; maybe TRBD1 (6 bases). Trimming removed 3 bases at V and 0 bases at J, with 16 bases between. CDR1 and CDR2 (germline): SGHRS, YFSETQ. The CDR3 sequence is 16 residues long. The CDR3 DNA sequence: TGCGCCAGCAGCTCCGGGACACCCTCGAGCTCCTACGAGCAGTACTTC. Amino acids: CASSSGTPSSSYEQYF. The variable domain in full, completed from reference TRBV5-1 and TRBJ2-7, reads KAGVTQTPRYLIKTRGQQVTLSCSPISGHRSVSWYQQTPGQGLQFLFEYFSETQRNKGNFPGRFSGRQFSNSRSEMNVSTLELGDSALYLCASSSGTPSSSYEQYFGPGTRLTVT.

The rearrangement links TRBV4-2 to TRBJ2-1; TRBD2 matches at 11 bases. This CDR3 has 19 amino acids. The germline V gene encodes CDR1 LGHNA and CDR2 YNFKEQ. The V and J ends lost 3 bases and 8 bases, in that order; junction bases with no gene match: 18. The CDR3 here is CASSHGTSGPYHVPDEQFF. The CDR3, as DNA: TGTGCCAGCAGCCATGGGACTAGCGGTCCCTACCACGTCCCCGATGAGCAGTTCTTC.

This clone was counted between two and nine times. The chain has TRBV12-5 and TRBJ2-7; no reliable D call. CDR1 LGHNT and CDR2 FRNRAP come from the germline V gene. V was shortened by 0 bases and J by 2 bases, with 5 bases between the two germline ends. The CDR3 loop spans 13 amino acids. The CDR3 sequence: CASGLVNAYEQYF. In DNA, the CDR3 is TGTGCTAGTGGTTTGGTAAACGCCTACGAGCAGTACTTC.

V gene TRBV6-1 combines with J gene TRBJ1-4; TRBD1 might be the D (5 bases). The V end was cut by 5 bases, the J end by 2 bases, with 9 bases between. Germline CDR1 and CDR2: MNHNS and SASEGT. This CDR3 comprises 14 residues. This CDR3 reads CASSRGTTNEKLFF. CDR3 DNA sequence: TGTGCCAGCAGTCGGGGGACCACTAATGAAAAACTGTTTTTT.

On this clone: Relative to the germline gene, one junction end is altered; a read error may explain this. The genes are TRBV7-2 and TRBJ1-6; 9 bases agree with TRBD1. The germline V gene encodes CDR1 SGHTA and CDR2 FQGNSA. This CDR3 region has 14 residues. CDR3 DNA: TGTGCCGGCAGCATTCGACAGGGGGATTCACCCCTCCACTTT. Residues: CAGSIRQGDSPLHF.

The chain carries TRBV27 and TRBJ1-4; D is perhaps TRBD1 (5 bases). Germline V gene data show CDR1 as MNHEY and CDR2 as SMNVEV (reference sequence). The ends were cut back, 5 bases at V and 7 bases at J, with 11 bases in the middle. There are 13 residues in the CDR3. CDR3 region: CASSRQGVEKLFF. DNA of the CDR3: TGTGCCAGCAGTAGGCAGGGTGTTGAAAAACTGTTTTTT.

This clone was seen repeatedly, ten times or more. The chain uses TRBV11-3 and TRBJ1-2; 9 nucleotides match TRBD1. V was clipped by 5 bases and J by 8 bases; unmatched bases: 9. The CDR3 extends over 14 amino acids. Germline values: CDR1 SGHNT, CDR2 YENEEA. The CDR3 sequence is CASSGQTGGYGYTF. In DNA form, the CDR3 reads TGTGCCAGCAGCGGCCAGACAGGGGGATACGGCTACACCTTC. The complete variable domain, with remaining parts taken from reference TRBV11-3 and TRBJ1-2, reads EAGVVQSPRYKIIEKKQPVAFWCNPISGHNTLYWYLQNLGQGPELLIRYENEEAVDDSQLPKDRFSAERLKGVDSTLKIQPAELGDSAVYLCASSGQTGGYGYTFGSGTRLTVV.

By sample fraction, this clone is medium-sized. The genes are TRBV6-1 and TRBJ2-7, with D tentatively TRBD1 or TRBD2 (6 bases each). The CDR3 loop spans 14 amino acids. The V and J ends lost 3 bases and 4 bases respectively, with 13 bases between them. CDR1 is MNHNS, CDR2 SASEGT, per germline. The CDR3 sequence is CASSEFGGRYEQYF. As DNA, the CDR3 is TGTGCCAGCAGTGAGTTTGGGGGGCGATACGAGCAGTACTTC.

The chain employs TRBV7-8 and TRBJ2-1, with 13 bases fitting TRBD2. Germline CDR1 is SGHVS and CDR2 is FQNEAQ. V shed 1 base, J shed 9 bases, and the junction held 3 bases outside the gene matches. The CDR3 is 15 residues long. The DNA of the CDR3 is TGTGCCAGCAGCTTAGATAGGACTAGCGGGAGTGAGCAGTTCTTC. Translation gives CASSLDRTSGSEQFF.